This T cell receptor (beta chain) appears in the sequencing data of a study of OX40 agonist ivuxolimab in advanced cancers. Whole-study context: Patients took ivuxolimab, an agonistic anti-OX40 (CD134) antibody. Cohort: roughly 79% men, mean age approximately 60, aged about 20 to 80. Three dose-escalation patients had partial responses: one with hepatocellular carcinoma and two with cutaneous melanoma.

The CDR3 sequence is 15 residues long. The ends lost 1 base at V and 0 bases at J; junction bases unmatched: 2. Germline V CDR1 and CDR2: SQVTM, ANQGSEA. On this clone itself: Its antigen is not identified.

The protocol was immunoSEQ multiplex PCR, while the TCRdb copy is restricted to in-frame clones and leaves out a portion. The data show tens of thousands of clones, approximately 78% seen once. Study-wide findings and caveats: Mean expanded clone counts were higher in CD8+ than CD4+ T cells.

The sequencing here drew on CD4+ or CD8+ T cells sorted from blood, taken in a trial of the OX40 agonist ivuxolimab. The sequence was collected from an adult with an advanced solid tumor such as melanoma, head and neck, liver or kidney cancer. V usage is TRBV29-1 and J usage is TRBJ2-3; 9 positions agree with TRBD2. The DNA of the CDR3 is TGCAGCGTTGAAGGCGGGAGGGGAAGCACAGATACGCAGTATTTT. It translates to CSVEGGRGSTDTQYF.